Sequencing of this T cell receptor beta chain was carried out in a study of T cell changes during pregnancy in multiple sclerosis. The ends were cut back, 6 bases at V and 1 base at J, with 11 bases in the middle. CDR1 MGHDK and CDR2 SYGVNS come from the germline V gene. CDR3 length equals 14 residues. Here immunoSEQ multiplex PCR was the method, and the copy in TCRdb shows in-frame clones only, minus some. The data show under 30,000 clones, roughly 87% seen once. This clone is a singleton in its sample. Source: CD8+ T cells from peripheral blood mononuclear cells, taken in the second trimester of pregnancy. The chain has TRBV25-1 and TRBJ2-3; TRBD2 is a possible D gene (5 bases). The TCR originated in a female donor with multiple sclerosis, enrolled in a pregnancy study. CDR3 loop: CASRDSWGTDTQYF. Here the CDR3 DNA reads TGTGCCAGCAGGGACTCGTGGGGCACAGATACGCAGTATTTT.